The 5 T cell receptor beta chains below come from one sample, sequenced in a study of CD8 T cells in Susac syndrome. The RNA, roughly 0.45 to 1 ug, was put through reverse transcription using random hexamers. A single record per CDR3 protein comes from TCRdb applying MiXCR to the immunoSEQ multiplex PCR reads. The sample shows roughly 120,000 distinct CDR3 sequences, 80% to 95% of them seen only once. Sequenced sample: CD8+ T cells from PBMCs. The origin of the receptors is a human donor with multiple sclerosis.

The rearrangement links TRBV4-1 to TRBJ1-1; D gene uncertain. Germline loops: CDR1 MGHRA, CDR2 YSYEKL. CDR3 size: 16 residues. V was clipped by 3 bases and J by 2 bases, with 16 bases between them. As DNA, the CDR3 is TGCGCCAGCAGCCACCCACTGGCGGGAGGTAACACTGAAGCTTTCTTT. Encoded protein: CASSHPLAGGNTEAFF.

The V call is TRBV28, the J call TRBJ2-7; D not certain. Trimming removed 1 base from V and 5 bases from J, with 3 bases in between. This CDR3 is 11 amino acids long. CDR1 MDHEN and CDR2 SYDVKM come from the germline V gene. This CDR3 reads CASSLFDEQYF. The CDR3 coding sequence is TGTGCCAGCAGTTTATTCGACGAGCAGTACTTC.

The table lists this clonotype with a count of one. The chain has TRBV5-8 and TRBJ2-7; D is uncertain. Germline V CDR1 and CDR2: SGHTS, YDEGEE. V was clipped by 3 bases and J by 4 bases, with 17 bases between them. The CDR3 totals 15 residues. The CDR3: CASSYKGAGFYEQYF. As DNA, the CDR3 is TGTGCCAGCAGCTATAAGGGCGCAGGTTTTTACGAGCAGTACTTC. Full variable domain (missing parts from reference TRBV5-8 and TRBJ2-7): EAGVTQSPTHLIKTRGQQATLRCSPISGHTSVYWYQQALGLGLQFLLWYDEGEERNRGNFPPRFSGRQFPNYSSELNVNALELEDSALYLCASSYKGAGFYEQYFGPGTRLTVT.

The chain is built from TRBV4-1 and TRBJ2-7; 8 nucleotides line up with TRBD2. V shed 1 base and J 2 bases; nucleotides not matched to a gene: 7. Germline assignment: CDR1 MGHRA and CDR2 YSYEKL. The CDR3 extends over 16 amino acids. This CDR3 reads CASSQVAAGDAYEQYV. CDR3 DNA sequence: TGCGCCAGCAGCCAAGTTGCAGCGGGGGACGCCTACGAGCAGTACGTC.

The V gene is TRBV30, the J gene TRBJ2-1; TRBD1 matches at 8 bases. This CDR3 is 12 amino acids long. The V and J ends lost 1 base and 8 bases, in that order; junction bases with no gene match: 1. CDR1 is GTSNPN and CDR2 is SVGIG in the germline V gene (reference sequence). The CDR3 sequence: CAWSAGGDEQFF. The CDR3 region has the DNA TGTGCCTGGAGTGCAGGGGGCGATGAGCAGTTCTTC.